Listed here are 30 T cell receptor beta chains from one sample, sequenced in a study of blood T cell repertoires in COVID-19. This table comes from immunoSEQ multiplex PCR, and its TCRdb copy is limited to in-frame clones, with some not included. The sample carries about 500,000 clones, about 89% recorded once. What was sequenced was peripheral blood. These receptors originate from a woman between 45 and 65 years old with COVID-19, enrolled during active disease.

As to this clone: Other nucleotide sequences in the sample specify the same CDR3. This chain connects TRBV6-5 to TRBJ1-2; D call uncertain. Germline CDR1 MNHEY, CDR2 SVGAGI. The CDR3 has 11 residues. The ends were cut back, 6 bases at V and 4 bases at J, with 6 bases in the middle. The CDR3 DNA is TGTGCCAGCAGGCGGGGCTATGGCTACACCTTC. It is translated as CASRRGYGYTF.

Remarks on this clone: In the same sample, other DNA sequences code for this CDR3. This rearrangement joins TRBV27 to TRBJ1-2; 11 nucleotides agree with TRBD1. Germline V gene lookup returns CDR1 MNHEY and CDR2 SMNVEV (reference sequence). There are 13 residues in the CDR3. The junction had 5 bases not matched to a gene; V was cut back by 6 bases and J by 8 bases. CDR3 nucleotide sequence: TGTGCCAGCAGCTCGGGACAGGGGGGCGGCTACACCTTC. It codes for CASSSGQGGGYTF.

This chain connects TRBV24-1 to TRBJ2-3; D not certain. Between the trimmed V and J ends, which lost 0 bases and 2 bases, there was a span of 5 bases. CDR3 size: 14 residues. Germline V lookup: CDR1 KGHDR, CDR2 SFDVKD. CDR3 amino acids: CATSDLRLTDTQYF. CDR3 in DNA: TGTGCCACCAGTGATTTGCGTCTCACAGATACGCAGTATTTT.

The rearrangement joins TRBV11-2 to TRBJ1-2; 7 bases line up with TRBD1. This CDR3 has 15 residues. V was pared by 5 bases and J by 9 bases, with 15 bases of the junction left unmatched. Looked up from germline, CDR1 is SGHAT and CDR2 is FQNNGV. The CDR3 nucleotides are TGTGCCAGCAGCACAGTCAGGGGGAGTTCGAGTCGCTACACCTTC. This codes for CASSTVRGSSSRYTF.

J is TRBJ2-1 and V is TRBV3-1 (or the pseudogene TRBV3-2); a weak D match, TRBD2 (6 bases). Germline CDR1 reads LGHDT; CDR2 reads YNNKEL (reference sequence). This CDR3 has 16 residues. Trimming cost V 1 base and J 15 bases, with 25 bases left between them. DNA for the CDR3: TGTGCCAGCAGCCAAGGAATGAGTTCTCGAGCGGGCGCCAGGTTCTTC. This sequence encodes CASSQGMSSRAGARFF.

The chain couples TRBV28 to TRBJ1-2, with 9 bases identical to TRBD1. CDR1 MDHEN and CDR2 SYDVKM come from the germline V gene. With 3 bases clipped from V and 3 bases from J, the junction kept 5 bases outside the gene matches. This CDR3 has 15 amino acids. In DNA, the CDR3 is TGTGCCAGCAGTTTGGGGACAGGGAGGCACTATGGCTACACCTTC. Its protein product is CASSLGTGRHYGYTF.

The J gene is TRBJ1-5, the V gene TRBV2, with D hard to call. The germline V gene has CDR1 SNHLY and CDR2 FYNNEI. This CDR3 spans 14 amino acids. Trimming stripped 7 bases from V and 7 bases from J, with 17 bases between. The CDR3 loop reads CASTGNLGGQPQHF. CDR3 sequence (DNA): TGTGCCAGCACCGGCAATTTAGGCGGCCAGCCCCAGCATTTT.

The table lists this clone with a count of one. The rearrangement joins TRBV2 to TRBJ2-7, with 7 bases identical to TRBD1. This CDR3 is built from 12 residues. The ends lost 8 bases at V and 7 bases at J; junction bases unmatched: 8. Germline assignment: CDR1 SNHLY and CDR2 FYNNEI. In nucleotides, the CDR3 is TGTGCCAGCCAACAGGGGTCTTGGGAGCAGTACTTC. Protein product: CASQQGSWEQYF.

The V and J genes are TRBV30 and TRBJ2-2; D ambiguous. V was cut by 3 bases and J by 7 bases, with 15 bases left in between. This CDR3 spans 14 amino acids. The germline CDR1 and CDR2 sequences are GTSNPN and SVGIG (reference sequence). As DNA, the CDR3 is TGTGCCTGGAGGTTCCAGCGATACATCGGGGAGCTGTTTTTT. Its protein is CAWRFQRYIGELFF.

This clone was detected once. The V and J genes are TRBV9 and TRBJ1-1; D call uncertain. Germline CDR1 reads SGDLS; CDR2 reads YYNGEE. This CDR3 is 14 amino acids long. The ends were cut back, 0 bases at V and 1 base at J, with 7 bases in the middle. CDR3 loop: CASSVAFRNTEAFF. DNA for the CDR3: TGTGCCAGCAGCGTAGCTTTCCGGAACACTGAAGCTTTCTTT.

This chain joins TRBV19 and TRBJ2-3; 9 bases map to TRBD2. The CDR3 contains 15 residues. Trimming removed 7 bases from V and 1 base from J; junction bases left unmatched: 6. Germline-derived CDR1 and CDR2 are LNHDA and SQIVND (reference sequence). This CDR3 reads CASMRASGGTDTQYF. Written as DNA, the CDR3 is TGTGCCAGTATGAGGGCTAGCGGGGGCACAGATACGCAGTATTTT.

The V and J genes are TRBV19 and TRBJ1-1; the D is unclear. Germline V lookup: CDR1 LNHDA, CDR2 SQIVND (reference sequence). The length of the CDR3 is 12 residues. Trimming removed 4 bases from V and 1 base from J, with 4 bases in between. The CDR3 sequence is CASSTGNTEAFF. CDR3 in DNA: TGTGCCAGTAGTACAGGGAACACTGAAGCTTTCTTT. Based on the CDR3 plus reference TRBV19 and TRBJ1-1, the full variable domain is DGGITQSPKYLFRKEGQNVTLSCEQNLNHDAMYWYRQDPGQGLRLIYYSQIVNDFQKGDIAEGYSVSREKKESFPLTVTSAQKNPTAFYLCASSTGNTEAFFGQGTRLTVV.

The chain recombines TRBV30 with TRBJ1-1, with D possibly being TRBD1 (5 bases). This CDR3 region has 14 residues. Looked up from germline, CDR1 is GTSNPN and CDR2 is SVGIG (reference sequence). Trimming took off 5 bases at V and 4 bases at J, with 17 bases between the two ends. The CDR3 sequence is CAWGKDVGGTEAFF. CDR3 DNA sequence: TGTGCCTGGGGGAAGGACGTGGGGGGCACTGAAGCTTTCTTT.

This chain connects TRBV3-1 (or the pseudogene TRBV3-2) to TRBJ2-3; 7 nucleotides line up with TRBD1. Looked up from germline, CDR1 is LGHDT and CDR2 is YNNKEL (reference sequence). This CDR3 has 14 amino acids. The V segment lost 4 bases and the J segment 5 bases; nucleotides outside the gene matches: 6. CDR3 DNA: TGTGCCAGCAGCCCCCAGGGGGTGGGAGATACGCAGTATTTT. It yields the protein CASSPQGVGDTQYF.

The chain is built from TRBV5-1 and TRBJ2-5; tentative D call: TRBD2 (6 bases). V shed 0 bases and J shed 2 bases, with 11 bases lying between them. CDR3 length equals 15 residues. The V gene's germline CDR1 is SGHRS and CDR2 YFSETQ. The CDR3 nucleotides are TGCGCCAGCAGCTTGGGGAGTGGGGGGCAAGAGACCCAGTACTTC. Translation: CASSLGSGGQETQYF.

The V call is TRBV9, the J call TRBJ2-7; D possibly corresponds to TRBD2 (6 bases). The germline gives CDR1 SGDLS, CDR2 YYNGEE. Trimming left V 3 bases short and J 2 bases short, with 9 bases between. CDR3 length: 13 amino acids. CDR3 DNA sequence: TGTGCCAGCAGCGGTCCGGGAGCCTACGAGCAGTACTTC. It codes for CASSGPGAYEQYF.

The gene calls are TRBV5-4 and TRBJ1-1; D may be TRBD1 (6 bases). V gave up 5 bases and J gave up 1 base, with 15 bases separating them. CDR1 SGHNT and CDR2 YYREEE come from the germline V gene (reference sequence). CDR3 length: 15 residues. CDR3 loop: CASRGLLGANTEAFF. CDR3 coding DNA: TGTGCCAGCAGGGGTCTTTTGGGGGCGAACACTGAAGCTTTCTTT.

The chain combines TRBV5-5 with TRBJ1-2, with D maybe TRBD1 (6 bases). From germline, CDR1 is SGHKS and CDR2 YYEKEE (reference sequence). This CDR3 has 14 amino acids. Trimming left V 2 bases short and J 2 bases short, with 10 bases between. The CDR3 protein is CASSLYGTNYGYTF. The CDR3 coding sequence is TGTGCCAGCAGCTTATACGGGACAAACTATGGCTACACCTTC. Full variable domain (outside the CDR3, taken from reference TRBV5-5 and TRBJ1-2): DAGVTQSPTHLIKTRGQQVTLRCSPISGHKSVSWYQQVLGQGPQFIFQYYEKEERGRGNFPDRFSARQFPNYSSELNVNALLLGDSALYLCASSLYGTNYGYTFGSGTRLTVV.

V gene TRBV4-2 combines with J gene TRBJ1-1, with D perhaps matching TRBD1 (6 bases). The V end was cut by 1 base, the J end by 9 bases, with 15 bases between. Germline lookup yields CDR1 LGHNA and CDR2 YNFKEQ. The length of the CDR3 is 14 residues. CDR3 loop: CASSQVLAGTKAFF. In DNA, the CDR3 is TGTGCCAGCAGCCAAGTTTTGGCAGGGACAAAAGCTTTCTTT.

V gene TRBV2 combines with J gene TRBJ1-2, with D possibly TRBD1 on 5 matching bases. The CDR3 is 14 amino acids. Germline CDR1 reads SNHLY; CDR2 reads FYNNEI. Deletions cut 4 bases from V and 5 bases from J, with 14 bases between. Written as DNA, the CDR3 is TGTGCCAGCAGTGTTGATCAGGGAAGGTATGGCTACACCTTC. This codes for CASSVDQGRYGYTF.

The rearrangement uses TRBV29-1 and TRBJ2-5, with 14 positions matching TRBD2. CDR1 and CDR2 (germline): SQVTM, ANQGSEA. The V gene end was trimmed by 6 bases and the J gene end by 5 bases; junction bases not matched to a gene: 11. The CDR3 covers 16 residues. CDR3 in amino acids: CSVAGTSGGRAETQYF. Here the CDR3 DNA reads TGCAGCGTCGCTGGGACTAGCGGGGGCCGGGCCGAGACCCAGTACTTC.

This clone showed up just once. The rearrangement uses TRBV5-4 and TRBJ2-5; maybe TRBD2 (6 bases). This CDR3 contains 17 residues. The V end was cut by 0 bases, the J end by 5 bases, with 20 bases between. Germline assignment: CDR1 SGHNT and CDR2 YYREEE (reference sequence). The CDR3 loop is CASSLGDFPAAYETQYF. As DNA, the CDR3 is TGTGCCAGCAGCTTGGGGGACTTTCCGGCGGCTTACGAGACCCAGTACTTC.

The gene calls are TRBV19 and TRBJ2-2, with D unresolved. This CDR3 has 12 residues. V lost 3 bases and J lost 4, with 3 bases in between. The germline V gene has CDR1 LNHDA and CDR2 SQIVND (reference sequence). CDR3 DNA sequence: TGTGCCAGTAGTATTATCACCGGGGAGCTGTTTTTT. This codes for CASSIITGELFF.

The rearrangement uses TRBV23-1 and TRBJ1-2; 9 bases agree with TRBD1. TRBV23-1 qualifies as an ORF whose function is uncertain. The CDR3 consists of 14 residues. J lost 4 bases, V lost 7 bases, and 7 bases had no gene match. CDR3 DNA: TGCGCCAGCACCACGGACAGGGGAATCTATGGCTACACCTTC. Its protein is CASTTDRGIYGYTF.

The V call is TRBV5-1, the J call TRBJ2-3; the D is unclear. Per the germline V gene, CDR1 is SGHRS and CDR2 is YFSETQ. Trimming removed 4 bases from V and 9 bases from J, with 24 bases in between. CDR3 size: 16 residues. The DNA for the CDR3 is TGCGCCAGCAGCCCCCGAAGTTCAGACTCGACCAAGACGCAGTATTTT. It translates to CASSPRSSDSTKTQYF. Filled out from reference TRBV5-1 and TRBJ2-3, the complete variable domain reads KAGVTQTPRYLIKTRGQQVTLSCSPISGHRSVSWYQQTPGQGLQFLFEYFSETQRNKGNFPGRFSGRQFSNSRSEMNVSTLELGDSALYLCASSPRSSDSTKTQYFGPGTRLTVL.

This chain uses TRBV5-8 with TRBJ1-1; no definite D call. V was cut by 0 bases and J by 6 bases, with 12 bases left in between. The CDR3 loop spans 14 amino acids. Germline CDR1 SGHTS, CDR2 YDEGEE. The CDR3 loop reads CASSLGPSFAEAFF. The DNA for the CDR3 is TGTGCCAGCAGCTTGGGGCCGTCGTTCGCTGAAGCTTTCTTT.

The V call is TRBV3-1 (or the pseudogene TRBV3-2), the J call TRBJ2-1, with 12 bases fitting TRBD2. The J segment lost 0 bases and the V segment lost 2 bases, leaving 5 bases of the junction unmatched. The CDR3 spans 18 residues. CDR1 LGHDT and CDR2 YNNKEL come from the germline V gene (reference sequence). The CDR3 DNA reads TGTGCCAGCAGCCAAACTAGCGGGGGGCCGAGCTCCTACAATGAGCAGTTCTTC. Translating gives CASSQTSGGPSSYNEQFF.

The chain joins TRBV4-1 to TRBJ2-7, with 10 bases fitting TRBD1. Germline CDR1 MGHRA, CDR2 YSYEKL. The CDR3 consists of 15 residues. V was pared by 3 bases and J by 4 bases, with 6 bases of the junction left unmatched. In DNA, the CDR3 is TGCGCCAGCAGCCAGGTTCCGGGACAGGGGTACGAGCAGTACTTC. Protein sequence: CASSQVPGQGYEQYF.

CDR3 residues: CASSLRDQGDYEQYF. The CDR3 DNA is TGTGCCAGCAGCCTTCGGGACCAGGGGGATTACGAGCAGTACTTC. The V call is TRBV9, the J call TRBJ2-7, with 7 nucleotides matching TRBD1. Trimming removed 4 bases from V and 4 bases from J; junction bases left unmatched: 11. This CDR3 contains 15 residues. CDR1 SGDLS and CDR2 YYNGEE come from the germline V gene.

The CDR3 here is CAWSTGELGSPLHF. The CDR3 DNA reads as TGTGCCTGGAGTACAGGGGAGTTGGGATCACCCCTCCACTTT. The chain combines TRBV30 with TRBJ1-6; 7 bases are shared with TRBD1. CDR1 and CDR2 (germline): GTSNPN, SVGIG (reference sequence). The CDR3 extends over 14 amino acids. The trim removed 2 bases at V and 10 bases at J, leaving 8 bases unmatched.